This TCR beta chain was found in a study of blood T cell repertoires in COVID-19. Study details: The samples span acute and convalescent COVID-19 from the United States, Italy and Spain. From T cells, B-cell-depleted T cells, or PBMCs came the material, which was cDNA or gDNA.

Some clones are missing from TCRdb's copy, which holds only in-frame ones; the method was immunoSEQ multiplex PCR. The sample includes 98,000 or so clones, just over 85% of them seen just once. This CDR3 spans 15 amino acids. V lost 0 bases to trimming and J lost 5 bases; unmatched junction nucleotides: 4. CDR1 and CDR2 from the germline V gene are SGHRS and YFSETQ. The sequencing input was peripheral blood. The chain has TRBV5-1 and TRBJ1-4, with 7 bases aligning to TRBD1. This TCR came from a woman aged 55-70 years in a cohort sampled during active or convalescent COVID-19. Written as DNA, the CDR3 is TGCGCCAGCAGCTTGGAGGGACAGAAGAATGAAAAACTGTTTTTT. This translates into CASSLEGQKNEKLFF.